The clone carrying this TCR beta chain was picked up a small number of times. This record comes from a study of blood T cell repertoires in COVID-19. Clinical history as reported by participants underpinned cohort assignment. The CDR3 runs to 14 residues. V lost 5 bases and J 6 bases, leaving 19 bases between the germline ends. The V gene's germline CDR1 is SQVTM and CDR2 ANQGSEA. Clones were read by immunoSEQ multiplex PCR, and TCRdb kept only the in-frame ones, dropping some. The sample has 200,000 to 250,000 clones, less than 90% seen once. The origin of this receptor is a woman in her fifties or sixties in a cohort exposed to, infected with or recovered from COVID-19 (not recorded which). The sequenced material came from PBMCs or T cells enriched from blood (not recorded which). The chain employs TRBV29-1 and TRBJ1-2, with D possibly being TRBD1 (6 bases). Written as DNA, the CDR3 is TGCAGCGTTTCAAGGGGTCAGGGGTGGGATGGCTACACCTTC. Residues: CSVSRGQGWDGYTF.